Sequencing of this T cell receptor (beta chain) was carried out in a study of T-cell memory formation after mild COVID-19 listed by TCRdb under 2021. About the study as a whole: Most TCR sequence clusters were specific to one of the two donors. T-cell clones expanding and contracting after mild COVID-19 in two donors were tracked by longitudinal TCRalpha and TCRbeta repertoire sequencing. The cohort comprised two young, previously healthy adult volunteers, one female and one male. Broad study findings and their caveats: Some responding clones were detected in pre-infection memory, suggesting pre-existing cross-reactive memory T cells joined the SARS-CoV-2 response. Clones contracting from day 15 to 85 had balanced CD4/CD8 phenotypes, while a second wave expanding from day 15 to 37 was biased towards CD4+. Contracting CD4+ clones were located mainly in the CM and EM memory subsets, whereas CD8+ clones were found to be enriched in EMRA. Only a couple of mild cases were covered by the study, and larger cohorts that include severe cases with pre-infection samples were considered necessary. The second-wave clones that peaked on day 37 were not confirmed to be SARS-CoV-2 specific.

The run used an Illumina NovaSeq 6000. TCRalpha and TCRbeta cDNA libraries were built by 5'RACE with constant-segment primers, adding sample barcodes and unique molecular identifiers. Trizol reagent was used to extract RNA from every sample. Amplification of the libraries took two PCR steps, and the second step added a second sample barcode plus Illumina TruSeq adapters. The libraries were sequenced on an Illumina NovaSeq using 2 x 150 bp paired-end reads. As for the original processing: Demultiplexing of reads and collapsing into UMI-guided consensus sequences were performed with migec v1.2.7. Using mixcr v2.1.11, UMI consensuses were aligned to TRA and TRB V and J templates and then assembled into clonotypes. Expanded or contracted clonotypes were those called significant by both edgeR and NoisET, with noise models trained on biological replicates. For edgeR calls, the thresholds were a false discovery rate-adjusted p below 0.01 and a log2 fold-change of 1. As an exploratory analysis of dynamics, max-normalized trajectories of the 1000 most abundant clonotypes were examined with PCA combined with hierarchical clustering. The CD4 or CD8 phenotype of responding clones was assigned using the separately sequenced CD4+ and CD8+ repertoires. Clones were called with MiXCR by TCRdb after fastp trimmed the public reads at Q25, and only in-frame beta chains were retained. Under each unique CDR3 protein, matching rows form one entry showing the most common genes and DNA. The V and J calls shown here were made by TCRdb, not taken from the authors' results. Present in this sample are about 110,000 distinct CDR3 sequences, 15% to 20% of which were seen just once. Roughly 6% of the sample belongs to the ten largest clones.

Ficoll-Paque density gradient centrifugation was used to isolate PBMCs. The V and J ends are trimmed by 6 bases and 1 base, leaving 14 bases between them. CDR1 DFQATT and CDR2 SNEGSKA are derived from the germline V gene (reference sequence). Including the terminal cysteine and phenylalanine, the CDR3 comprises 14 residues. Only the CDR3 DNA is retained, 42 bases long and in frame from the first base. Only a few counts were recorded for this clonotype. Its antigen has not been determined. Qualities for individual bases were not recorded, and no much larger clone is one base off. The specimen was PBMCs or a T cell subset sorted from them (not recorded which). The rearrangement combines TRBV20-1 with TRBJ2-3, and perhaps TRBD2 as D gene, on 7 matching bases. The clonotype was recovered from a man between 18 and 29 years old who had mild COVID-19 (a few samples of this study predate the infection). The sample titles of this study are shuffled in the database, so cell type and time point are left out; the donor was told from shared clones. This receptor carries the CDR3 CSALGGGGTDTQYF. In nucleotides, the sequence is TGCAGTGCCTTAGGAGGGGGGGGCACAGATACGCAGTATTTT.